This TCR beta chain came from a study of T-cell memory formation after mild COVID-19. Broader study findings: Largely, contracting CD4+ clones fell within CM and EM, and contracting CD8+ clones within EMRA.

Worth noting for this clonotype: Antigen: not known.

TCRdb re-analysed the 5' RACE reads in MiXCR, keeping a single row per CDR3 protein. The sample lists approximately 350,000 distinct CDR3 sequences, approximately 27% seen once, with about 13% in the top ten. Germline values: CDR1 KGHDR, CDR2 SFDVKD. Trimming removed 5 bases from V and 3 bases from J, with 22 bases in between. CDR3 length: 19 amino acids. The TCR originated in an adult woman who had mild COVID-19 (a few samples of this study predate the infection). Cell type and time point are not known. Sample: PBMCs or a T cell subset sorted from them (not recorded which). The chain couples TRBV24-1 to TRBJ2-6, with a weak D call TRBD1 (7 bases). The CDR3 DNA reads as TGTGCCACCAGTGGTATCCCCGCAGGGGGGAGTGGTGGGGCCAACGTCCTGACTTTC. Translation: CATSGIPAGGSGGANVLTF.